Presented here are 22 T cell receptor beta chains from one specimen sequenced in a study of cytomegalovirus exposure and HLA in healthy donors. Both 60 Vbeta primers and 13 Jbeta primers went into the PCR. Method: immunoSEQ multiplex PCR; TCRdb's copy keeps in-frame clones and lacks some. The sample has about 160,000 clones, 79% seen once. The sequenced sample was PBMCs. The receptors stem from a human donor in good health.

V gene TRBV14 combines with J gene TRBJ2-1; tentative D call: TRBD2 (5 bases). V dropped 1 base and J dropped 7 bases, with 17 bases sitting between them. The V gene's germline CDR1 is SGHDN and CDR2 FVKESK. CDR3 length: 16 residues. In nucleotides, the CDR3 is TGTGCCAGCAGCCAAGTATCCCGAGGGAGAATAAATGAGCAGTTCTTC. Translating gives CASSQVSRGRINEQFF. The whole variable domain, filled in from reference TRBV14 and TRBJ2-1, reads EAGVTQFPSHSVIEKGQTVTLRCDPISGHDNLYWYRRVMGKEIKFLLHFVKESKQDESGMPNNRFLAERTGGTYSTLKVQPAELEDSGVYFCASSQVSRGRINEQFFGPGTRLTVL.

This clone was detected only once. V is TRBV7-2 and J is TRBJ2-1, with a tentative D call TRBD2 (7 bases). The length of the CDR3 is 14 residues. The germline V and J ends were trimmed by 1 base and 7 bases, with 11 bases remaining between them. Per the germline V gene, CDR1 is SGHTA and CDR2 is FQGNSA. CDR3 nucleotides: TGTGCCAGCAGCTTAGGGGGGGGCGCGAATGAGCAGTTCTTC. This translates into CASSLGGGANEQFF.

The chain combines TRBV6-4 with TRBJ2-3; D is possibly TRBD2 (6 bases). The CDR3 has 14 residues. Germline values: CDR1 MRHNA, CDR2 SNTAGT. V was pared by 4 bases and J by 2 bases, with 10 bases between. Here the CDR3 reads CASSGASDTDTQYF. The DNA for the CDR3 is TGTGCCAGCAGTGGTGCTAGCGACACAGATACGCAGTATTTT.

This chain joins TRBV27 and TRBJ2-6; D is ambiguous. This CDR3 spans 13 amino acids. The germline V gene has CDR1 MNHEY and CDR2 SMNVEV (reference sequence). Trimming took 5 bases from V and 2 from J, leaving 4 bases between them. The CDR3 DNA reads TGTGCCAGCAGTATCACTGGGGCCAACGTCCTGACTTTC. Its translation is CASSITGANVLTF. Drawing the rest from reference TRBV27 and TRBJ2-6, the complete variable domain is EAQVTQNPRYLITVTGKKLTVTCSQNMNHEYMSWYRQDPGLGLRQIYYSMNVEVTDKGDVPEGYKVSRKEKRNFPLILESPSPNQTSLYFCASSITGANVLTFGAGSRLTVL.

V and J are TRBV5-6 and TRBJ1-5, with a weak D call TRBD1 (6 bases). The CDR3 length is 17 residues. Trimming removed 0 bases at V and 2 bases at J, with 15 bases between. CDR1 and CDR2 from the germline V gene are SGHDT and YYEEEE. The DNA for the CDR3 is TGTGCCAGCAGCTTGGGAGTTACAGGGTTGGGCAATCAGCCCCAGCATTTT. Its translation: CASSLGVTGLGNQPQHF.

This clone was observed once. The chain joins TRBV12-5 to TRBJ1-1; D call uncertain. Germline CDR1 reads LGHNT; CDR2 reads FRNRAP. The CDR3 is 14 amino acids. V was trimmed by 1 base and J by 1 base, leaving 7 bases between them. In DNA form, the CDR3 reads TGTGCTAGTGGTTTGGCTACAGAGAACACTGAAGCTTTCTTT. Protein sequence: CASGLATENTEAFF.

The V gene is TRBV27, the J gene TRBJ2-7, with 9 bases matching TRBD2. The length of the CDR3 is 16 residues. After removal of 2 bases from V and 7 bases from J, the junction contained 12 bases not matched to a gene. Germline CDR1 reads MNHEY; CDR2 reads SMNVEV (reference sequence). The CDR3 protein is CASSLEASGNVREQYF. CDR3 nucleotide sequence: TGTGCCAGCAGTTTAGAGGCTAGCGGGAACGTGCGGGAGCAGTACTTC.

In this sample, this clone turned up once. The V and J genes are TRBV2 and TRBJ1-1; unclear D gene. Trimming took off 3 bases at V and 7 bases at J, with 9 bases between the two ends. Germline CDR1 reads SNHLY; CDR2 reads FYNNEI. CDR3 length: 12 amino acids. This CDR3 is CASSDISREAFF. The CDR3, as DNA: TGTGCCAGCAGTGACATCAGTCGTGAAGCTTTCTTT.

The rearrangement links TRBV5-6 to TRBJ2-2; 7 bases align to TRBD1. Germline lookup yields CDR1 SGHDT and CDR2 YYEEEE. This CDR3 is 13 amino acids long. The ends lost 7 bases at V and 3 bases at J; junction bases unmatched: 3. The chain's CDR3 is CASGTGDTGELFF. Here the CDR3 DNA reads TGTGCCAGCGGCACAGGGGACACCGGGGAGCTGTTTTTT. Combining the CDR3 with reference TRBV5-6 and TRBJ2-2 gives the whole variable domain DAGVTQSPTHLIKTRGQQVTLRCSPKSGHDTVSWYQQALGQGPQFIFQYYEEEERQRGNFPDRFSGHQFPNYSSELNVNALLLGDSALYLCASGTGDTGELFFGEGSRLTVL.

The chain combines TRBV4-3 with TRBJ2-3; possibly TRBD1 for D (6 bases). CDR1 is LGHNA and CDR2 is YSLEER in the germline V gene. The V and J ends lost 1 base and 3 bases respectively, with 17 bases between them. The CDR3 totals 17 residues. The CDR3 sequence is CASSQGGRSWATDTQYF. CDR3 sequence (DNA): TGCGCCAGCAGCCAAGGGGGGCGCTCCTGGGCGACAGATACGCAGTATTTT.

The chain combines TRBV9 with TRBJ2-5; 14 bases are a match to TRBD2. V was pared by 3 bases and J by 4 bases, with 2 bases of the junction left unmatched. This CDR3 region has 15 residues. CDR1 is SGDLS and CDR2 is YYNGEE in the germline V gene. The CDR3 reads CASSDGLAGGETQYF. The CDR3 bases are TGTGCCAGCAGCGACGGACTAGCGGGAGGAGAGACCCAGTACTTC.

The chain recombines TRBV12-5 with TRBJ1-1; D ambiguous. The length of the CDR3 is 14 residues. CDR1 is LGHNT, CDR2 FRNRAP, per germline. V lost 6 bases, J lost 3 bases, and 14 bases lay in between. In DNA, the CDR3 is TGTGCTAGTGGCTTATCGGGAAGGGACACTGAAGCTTTCTTT. It is translated as CASGLSGRDTEAFF. Complete variable domain (other parts from reference TRBV12-5 and TRBJ1-1): DARVTQTPRHKVTEMGQEVTMRCQPILGHNTVFWYRQTMMQGLELLAYFRNRAPLDDSGMPKDRFSAEMPDATLATLKIQPSEPRDSAVYFCASGLSGRDTEAFFGQGTRLTVV.

This chain joins TRBV19 and TRBJ2-7; a weak D match, TRBD1 (5 bases). Trimming shortened V by 5 bases and J by 1 base, and 15 bases separated the two germline ends. The germline CDR1 and CDR2 sequences are LNHDA and SQIVND (reference sequence). The CDR3 spans 15 residues. The CDR3 is CASSPSQGRSYEQYF. The CDR3 nucleotides are TGTGCCAGTAGTCCCTCGCAGGGTCGTTCCTACGAGCAGTACTTC. Full variable domain (rest looked up from reference TRBV19 and TRBJ2-7): DGGITQSPKYLFRKEGQNVTLSCEQNLNHDAMYWYRQDPGQGLRLIYYSQIVNDFQKGDIAEGYSVSREKKESFPLTVTSAQKNPTAFYLCASSPSQGRSYEQYFGPGTRLTVT.

The rearrangement links TRBV7-2 to TRBJ1-2; 8 nucleotides agree with TRBD1. The CDR3 has 15 residues. Germline V lookup: CDR1 SGHTA, CDR2 FQGNSA. V was pared by 3 bases and J by 4 bases, with 7 bases of the junction left unmatched. In DNA, the CDR3 is TGTGCCAGCAGCTTCACGTCAGGGGGCTTCTATGGCTACACCTTC. As protein: CASSFTSGGFYGYTF.

With regard to this clone: One end of the junction varies from germline; a read error may be responsible. This chain uses TRBV7-9 with TRBJ2-7; D gene ambiguous. There are 12 residues in the CDR3. Germline assignment: CDR1 SEHNR and CDR2 FQNEAQ (reference sequence). The DNA for the CDR3 is TGTTCCAGCAGCTCGTCGACATACGAGCAGTACTTC. This translates into CSSSSSTYEQYF.

In this sample, this clone turned up a few times. The CDR3 DNA reads TGTGCCAGCAGCTTACTAGGCTCAAATCAAGCTTTCTTT. Translation gives CASSLLGSNQAFF. The chain couples TRBV13 to TRBJ1-1; D not resolved. Germline CDR1 reads PRHDT; CDR2 reads FYEKMQ (reference sequence). The CDR3 is 13 amino acids. With 2 bases removed from V and 9 bases from J, the gap between germline ends came to 13 bases.

This clone has only a few counts. DNA of the CDR3: TGTGCCAGCTCACCACGCGATAACACCGGGGAGCTGTTTTTT. Protein sequence: CASSPRDNTGELFF. The chain is built from TRBV18 and TRBJ2-2; D not resolved. Germline values: CDR1 KGHSH, CDR2 LQKENI. The CDR3 runs to 14 residues. V was trimmed by 1 base and J by 2 bases, leaving 5 bases between them.

The chain employs TRBV7-2 and TRBJ1-2; D uncertain. This CDR3 spans 14 amino acids. The ends were cut back, 1 base at V and 7 bases at J, with 13 bases in the middle. Germline V lookup: CDR1 SGHTA, CDR2 FQGNSA. The CDR3 is CASSLVQLGSGYTF. In nucleotides, the CDR3 is TGTGCCAGCAGCTTAGTACAGTTGGGGAGTGGCTACACCTTC.

J is TRBJ2-3 and V is TRBV25-1, with a weak D call TRBD1 (5 bases). This CDR3 region has 17 residues. Germline CDR1 is MGHDK and CDR2 is SYGVNS. The V gene lost 1 base and the J gene lost 1 base, with 15 bases spanning the gap. In DNA form, the CDR3 reads TGTGCCAGCAGTGAATTCGACCGGATCAGGGGCACAGATACGCAGTATTTT. Its translation is CASSEFDRIRGTDTQYF.

Notes on this clone: The junction and the germline gene differ at one end; a read error may be behind it. This chain uses TRBV7-8 with TRBJ1-1; D remains unclear. From germline, CDR1 is SGHVS and CDR2 FQNEAQ. This CDR3 contains 15 residues. CDR3 nucleotide sequence: TGTGCCAGCAGCTTAGGAGGGATCAGGTTCACTGAAGCTCTCTTT. This translates into CASSLGGIRFTEALF.

This clone was seen just once. The chain employs TRBV4-2 and TRBJ2-1, with 10 bases fitting TRBD2. Looked up from germline, CDR1 is LGHNA and CDR2 is YNFKEQ. The CDR3 covers 19 residues. V gave up 0 bases and J gave up 1 base; unmatched junction bases: 9. CDR3 DNA sequence: TGTGCCAGCAGCCAAGATCTCAAGCGGACTAGCGGTTCCTACAATGAGCAGTTCTTC. It specifies CASSQDLKRTSGSYNEQFF.

The V and J genes are TRBV11-2 and TRBJ2-1; D possibly corresponds to TRBD1 (6 bases). Germline V gene sequence: CDR1 SGHAT, CDR2 FQNNGV. Trimming took 5 bases from V and 6 from J, leaving 20 bases between them. CDR3 length: 16 residues. This CDR3 reads CASSVLTGPRGNEQFF. CDR3 DNA sequence: TGTGCCAGCAGCGTTCTTACAGGGCCTCGGGGCAATGAGCAGTTCTTC. The full variable domain, in which reference TRBV11-2 and TRBJ2-1 provide the parts outside the CDR3, is EAGVAQSPRYKIIEKRQSVAFWCNPISGHATLYWYQQILGQGPKLLIQFQNNGVVDDSQLPKDRFSAERLKGVDSTLKIQPAKLEDSAVYLCASSVLTGPRGNEQFFGPGTRLTVL.